This T cell receptor beta chain emerged from a study of T cells in Graves' hyperthyroidism and ophthalmopathy. Study outcomes and limitations: A model of 13 V-J features distinguished ophthalmopathy from stable hyperthyroidism.

There were TCR beta CDR3 regions amplified from RNA transcripts. In the first-round RT-PCR of the TCR CDR3, the HTBI primer set was used. MiXCR, applied by TCRdb to the multiplex PCR reads, yields one record per CDR3 protein. The table lists approximately 400,000 distinct CDR3 sequences, about 15% of them singletons. This CDR3 comprises 14 residues. The V end lost 5 bases, the J end lost 9 bases, and 17 bases lay between the germline ends. This clonotype was seen repeatedly, ten times or more. Antigen specificity is unknown. Reasons for excluding patients were uncontrolled infection, other autoimmune disease, pregnancy or lactation.

Sequencing was done on a sample of blood. This receptor was identified in a woman in her twenties or thirties with Graves' hyperthyroidism. The chain has TRBV12-3 or TRBV12-4 and TRBJ1-5; D is perhaps TRBD1 (6 bases). The CDR3 nucleotides read TGTGCCAGCAGTCTTATCAGGGGTGTAGGGCCCCAGCATTTT. Encoded protein: CASSLIRGVGPQHF.